This TCR beta chain was identified in a study of T cell responses to AZD1222 COVID-19 vaccine. The study's findings and limits: Among the donors, most were white British and more were female, and clonal diversity was possibly underestimated. Compared with day 0, the breadth and depth of the Spike-specific TCR repertoire rose significantly after two doses of AZD1222. Just a handful of AZD1222 recipients tested seropositive at baseline.

Recipients boosted at about 4 weeks or about 12 weeks are pooled. J was trimmed by 2 bases and V by 6 bases; bases with no gene match: 8. CDR3 length equals 15 residues. The germline V gene has CDR1 SGHTA and CDR2 FQGTGA. Of note for this clone: The antigen is unknown.

Profiled with immunoSEQ multiplex PCR; TCRdb holds only in-frame clones, not every one. Counted here are 190,000 or so clones, more than 75% occurring once; the ten biggest clones make up roughly 25%. The rearrangement links TRBV7-3 to TRBJ1-2, with TRBD1 identical over 8 bases. The source material was peripheral blood, sampled 28 days after the second AZD1222 dose. The clonotype comes from an adult who received the AZD1222 COVID-19 vaccine. The CDR3 spells CASSRTGTGNYGYTF. CDR3 DNA: TGTGCCAGCAGTAGAACCGGGACAGGCAACTATGGCTACACCTTC.